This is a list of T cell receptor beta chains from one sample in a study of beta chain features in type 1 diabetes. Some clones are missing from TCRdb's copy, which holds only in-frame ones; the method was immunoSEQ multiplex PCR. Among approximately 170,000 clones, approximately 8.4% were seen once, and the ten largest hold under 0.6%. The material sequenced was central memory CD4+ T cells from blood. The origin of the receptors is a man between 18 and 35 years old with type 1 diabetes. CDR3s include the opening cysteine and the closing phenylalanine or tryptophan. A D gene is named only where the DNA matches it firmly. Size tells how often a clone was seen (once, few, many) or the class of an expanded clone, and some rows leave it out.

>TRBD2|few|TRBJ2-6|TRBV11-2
TGTGCCAGCAGGTGGCGGGGGGCTAGCTCTGGGGCCAACGTCCTGACTTTC
CASRWRGASSGANVLTF
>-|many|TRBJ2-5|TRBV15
TGTGCCACCAGCAGGCCAGGGTACCAAGAGACCCAGTACTTC
CATSRPGYQETQYF
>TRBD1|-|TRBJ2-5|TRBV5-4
TGTGCCAGCAGCTTGCAGGGGGTTCAAGAGACCCAGTACTTC
CASSLQGVQETQYF
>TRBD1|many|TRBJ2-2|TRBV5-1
TGCGCCAGCAGCCCAAAGACAGGGGGTGACACCGGGGAGCTGTTTTTT
CASSPKTGGDTGELFF
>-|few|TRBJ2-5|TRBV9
TGTGCCAGCAGCGTAGATCTTTTCCGGGAGACCCAGTACTTC
CASSVDLFRETQYF
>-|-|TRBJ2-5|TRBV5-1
TGCGCCAGCAGCTTGGACTATGTGGAGACCCAGTACTTC
CASSLDYVETQYF
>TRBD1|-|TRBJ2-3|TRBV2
TGTGCCAGCAGGGCCGGGACAGCACCAACAGATACGCAGTATTTT
CASRAGTAPTDTQYF
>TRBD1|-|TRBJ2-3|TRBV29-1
TGCAGCGTTGAAACAATCAGGGGGCGGACAGATACGCAGTATTTT
CSVETIRGRTDTQYF
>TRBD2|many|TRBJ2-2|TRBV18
TGTGCCAGCTCACCACCGGCGACTAGCTCCACCGGGGAGCTGTTTTTT
CASSPPATSSTGELFF
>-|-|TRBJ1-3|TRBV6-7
TGTGCCAGCAGTTACGCGGGCTCTGGAAACACCATATATTTT
CASSYAGSGNTIYF
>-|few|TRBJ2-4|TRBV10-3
TGTGCCATCATGGGGCACCTAGCCAAAAACATTCAGTACTTC
CAIMGHLAKNIQYF
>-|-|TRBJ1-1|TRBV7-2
TGTGCCAGCAGCTTCGACAAGAACACTGAAGCTTTCTTT
CASSFDKNTEAFF
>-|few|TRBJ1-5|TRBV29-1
TGCAGCGTTGCGACACAGGGAAACAGTCAGCCCCAGCATTTT
CSVATQGNSQPQHF
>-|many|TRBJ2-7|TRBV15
TGTGCCACCAGCAGAGATACAATCTACGAGCAGTACTTC
CATSRDTIYEQYF
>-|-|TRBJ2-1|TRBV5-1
TGCGCCAGCAGCTTGTCACACGGGAGCTCCTACAATGAGCAGTTCTTC
CASSLSHGSSYNEQFF
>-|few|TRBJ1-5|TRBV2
TGTGCCAGCAGTCAAGGGGGAGGGATCCTCCAGCCCCAGCATTTT
CASSQGGGILQPQHF